The 25 T cell receptor beta chains given below trace back to one sample, sequenced in a study of cytomegalovirus exposure and HLA in healthy donors (dated by TCRdb to 2016 to 2017). Receptor libraries were prepared by the immunoSEQ multiplex PCR assay. For the multiplex PCR, a mixture combining 60 forward primers for TCR Vbeta segments and 13 reverse primers for TCR Jbeta segments was used. Sourced from immuneACCESS, this table was stored by TCRdb with only in-frame sequences that have V and J called. A share of the clones is absent; for the studies checked, an unresolved V gene accounts for under half, and the remainder has no known explanation. The sample table records about 190,000 clones; around 83% of these occur just once. The ten largest clones represent around 1.6% of the sample. Sequencing was done on a sample of PBMCs. These receptors all stem from a man in his forties or fifties in good health and CMV-seropositive.

The chain carries TRBV19 and TRBJ2-1; TRBD1 agrees at 8 bases. The CDR3 is 11 amino acids. V shed 4 bases, J shed 15 bases, and the junction held 5 bases outside the gene matches. Germline CDR1 is LNHDA and CDR2 is SQIVND (reference sequence). DNA of the CDR3: TGTGCCAGTAGTAGGGACAGGACTCGGTTCTTC. It translates to CASSRDRTRFF.

The chain recombines TRBV30 with TRBJ2-7; TRBD1 is a possible D gene (5 bases). V shed 0 bases and J shed 0 bases, with 18 bases lying between them. CDR3 size: 17 residues. Germline CDR1 and CDR2: GTSNPN and SVGIG (reference sequence). DNA for the CDR3: TGTGCCTGGAGTGTCTCCAGGGCCATCCTGCCCTCCTACGAGCAGTACTTC. As protein: CAWSVSRAILPSYEQYF.

A word on this clone: Its ends do not fully match the called genes, so a read error is possible. J is TRBJ2-1 and V is TRBV7-9; D is uncertain. CDR1 SEHNR and CDR2 FQNEAQ come from the germline V gene (reference sequence). The length of the CDR3 is 12 residues. The CDR3 nucleotides are TGTTCCAGCAGCTTGACTCCCCCTGAGCAGTTCTTC. This codes for CSSSLTPPEQFF. The variable domain in full, completed from reference TRBV7-9 and TRBJ2-1, reads DTGVSQNPRHKITKRGQNVTFRCDPISEHNRLYWYRQTLGQGPEFLTYFQNEAQLEKSRLLSDRFSAERPKGSFSTLEIQRTEQGDSAMYLCSSSLTPPEQFFGPGTRLTVL.

The chain joins TRBV5-1 to TRBJ2-3; TRBD2 matches at 7 bases. Trimming took 0 bases from V and 4 from J; bases not matched to a gene: 5. The germline V gene has CDR1 SGHRS and CDR2 YFSETQ. This CDR3 contains 15 residues. The CDR3 DNA reads as TGCGCCAGCAGCTTGGCCGGGGCGGGAGCAGATACGCAGTATTTT. Amino acids: CASSLAGAGADTQYF.

This clone was detected a few times. The rearrangement uses TRBV5-6 and TRBJ2-7; 9 bases are a match to TRBD1. This CDR3 region has 17 residues. CDR1 is SGHDT, CDR2 YYEEEE, per germline. J lost 0 bases, V lost 4 bases, and 11 bases had no gene match. CDR3 coding DNA: TGTGCCAGCAGCCCCCCTCCGGGACAGGGTGCCTCCTACGAGCAGTACTTC. Translation gives CASSPPPGQGASYEQYF.

In its sample, this clone was seen once. The CDR3 DNA follows: TGCAGCTCCAAGAGGGACAGGAACACTGAAGCTTTCTTT. Translating it yields CSSKRDRNTEAFF. This chain connects TRBV29-1 to TRBJ1-1, with 7 bases aligning to TRBD1. The length of the CDR3 is 13 residues. Germline V lookup: CDR1 SQVTM, CDR2 ANQGSEA. The trim removed 8 bases at V and 1 base at J, leaving 7 bases unmatched.

The V and J genes are TRBV19 and TRBJ2-1, with TRBD1 matching over 9 bases. The V gene end was trimmed by 3 bases and the J gene end by 8 bases; junction bases not matched to a gene: 5. Germline assignment: CDR1 LNHDA and CDR2 SQIVND (reference sequence). The CDR3 is made up of 14 amino acids. CDR3 bases: TGTGCCAGTAGTATTGGGGACAGGGAAGATGAGCAGTTCTTC. This gives the protein CASSIGDREDEQFF.

The chain carries TRBV7-2 and TRBJ2-5; D is undetermined. CDR3 length: 14 residues. From germline, CDR1 is SGHTA and CDR2 FQGNSA. Trimming took 5 bases from V and 0 from J, leaving 10 bases between them. The chain's CDR3 is CASSPTPYQETQYF. In nucleotides, the CDR3 is TGTGCCAGCAGCCCGACACCGTACCAAGAGACCCAGTACTTC.

The gene calls are TRBV5-1 and TRBJ2-5; 11 bases are shared with TRBD2. The CDR3 consists of 15 residues. Germline V gives CDR1 SGHRS, CDR2 YFSETQ. With V trimmed by 3 bases and J by 5 bases, 6 bases remained unmatched. The CDR3 is CASSSLAGGGETQYF. The CDR3 DNA reads TGCGCCAGCAGCTCGCTAGCGGGAGGAGGGGAGACCCAGTACTTC.

This clone was observed a few times. The chain employs TRBV5-4 and TRBJ1-1; tentative D call: TRBD1 (6 bases). The CDR3 is 15 residues long. The ends were cut back, 2 bases at V and 1 base at J, with 12 bases in the middle. Germline V lookup: CDR1 SGHNT, CDR2 YYREEE (reference sequence). CDR3 sequence: CASSLGQIRNTEAFF. The DNA of the CDR3 is TGTGCCAGCAGCTTAGGACAGATTAGGAACACTGAAGCTTTCTTT.

The V call is TRBV7-2, the J call TRBJ2-3; no clear D gene. This CDR3 is 14 amino acids long. CDR1 SGHTA and CDR2 FQGNSA come from the germline V gene. With 5 bases removed from V and 0 bases from J, the gap between germline ends came to 9 bases. CDR3 bases: TGTGCCAGCAGCCCTAGTGTCAGCACAGATACGCAGTATTTT. This sequence encodes CASSPSVSTDTQYF.

This chain joins TRBV12-5 and TRBJ1-4; 7 bases map to TRBD1. Germline CDR1 reads LGHNT; CDR2 reads FRNRAP. J lost 7 bases, V lost 3 bases, and 17 bases had no gene match. The CDR3 extends over 18 amino acids. Here the CDR3 reads CASGLISDRPDPCEKLFF. The DNA of the CDR3 is TGTGCTAGTGGTTTAATATCGGACAGGCCAGATCCGTGTGAAAAACTGTTTTTT.

The chain couples TRBV9 to TRBJ2-2; a weak D match, TRBD2 (7 bases). Between the trimmed V and J ends, which lost 5 bases and 4 bases, there was a span of 15 bases. CDR1 and CDR2 from the germline V gene are SGDLS and YYNGEE. The CDR3 consists of 15 residues. Here the CDR3 reads CASRDGGALTGELFF. CDR3 nucleotide sequence: TGTGCCAGCAGAGATGGGGGGGCCCTCACCGGGGAGCTGTTTTTT.

The rearrangement links TRBV19 to TRBJ2-1; D is ambiguous. The ends were cut back, 5 bases at V and 5 bases at J, with 7 bases in the middle. Germline loops: CDR1 LNHDA, CDR2 SQIVND (reference sequence). This CDR3 has 12 amino acids. This CDR3 reads CASSANNNEQFF. The CDR3, as DNA: TGTGCCAGTAGTGCCAACAACAATGAGCAGTTCTTC.

The chain uses TRBV25-1 and TRBJ2-5, with TRBD2 identical over 7 bases. Germline-derived CDR1 and CDR2 are MGHDK and SYGVNS. This CDR3 region has 15 residues. V gave up 6 bases and J gave up 1 base; unmatched junction bases: 8. The CDR3, as DNA: TGTGCCAGCAGCCCAGGACTAGGTCCCCAAGAGACCCAGTACTTC. Its protein product is CASSPGLGPQETQYF. The variable domain in full, completed from reference TRBV25-1 and TRBJ2-5, reads EADIYQTPRYLVIGTGKKITLECSQTMGHDKMYWYQQDPGMELHLIHYSYGVNSTEKGDLSSESTVSRIRTEHFPLTLESARPSHTSQYLCASSPGLGPQETQYFGPGTRLLVL.

The genes are TRBV9 and TRBJ1-3; 8 positions match TRBD1. The CDR3 extends over 14 amino acids. Germline loops: CDR1 SGDLS, CDR2 YYNGEE. Trimming at V came to 2 bases and at J to 6 bases, leaving 4 bases not matched to a gene. This chain's CDR3 is CASSVGTGLNTIYF. DNA for the CDR3: TGTGCCAGCAGCGTGGGGACAGGTCTAAACACCATATATTTT.

This chain joins TRBV7-6 and TRBJ2-1; D ambiguous. Between the trimmed V and J ends, which lost 1 base and 6 bases, there was a span of 7 bases. The CDR3 runs 13 residues. Germline loops: CDR1 SGHVS, CDR2 FNYEAQ. CDR3 bases: TGTGCCAGCAGCTTAGGTTCCGTCAATGAGCAGTTCTTC. Its translation is CASSLGSVNEQFF.

This sequence joins TRBV9 and TRBJ1-2; the match to TRBD1 covers 7 bases. V was clipped by 2 bases and J by 0 bases; unmatched bases: 4. The CDR3 covers 15 residues. The germline gives CDR1 SGDLS, CDR2 YYNGEE. The CDR3 loop is CASSVGDRSNYGYTF. CDR3 DNA: TGTGCCAGCAGCGTGGGGGACAGATCTAACTATGGCTACACCTTC.

This clone has just one count. The chain joins TRBV28 to TRBJ1-2, with D tentatively TRBD1 (6 bases). The CDR3 is 15 residues long. V lost 5 bases to trimming and J lost 5 bases, with 18 bases between them. Germline V lookup: CDR1 MDHEN, CDR2 SYDVKM. In DNA form, the CDR3 reads TGTGCCAGCAGTCCTTCGCTGGGACAAGGATATGGCTACACCTTC. It encodes CASSPSLGQGYGYTF.

This CDR3 reads CASSAPSGGPLGEQYF. CDR3 nucleotides: TGCGCCAGCAGCGCCCCTTCTGGGGGCCCCCTGGGGGAGCAGTACTTC. This chain uses TRBV5-1 with TRBJ2-7; weak D call: TRBD1 (6 bases). The ends were cut back, 4 bases at V and 7 bases at J, with 24 bases in the middle. The CDR3 spans 16 residues. CDR1 and CDR2 from the germline V gene are SGHRS and YFSETQ.

The J gene is TRBJ2-3, the V gene TRBV5-1; possibly TRBD2 for D (5 bases). V was cut by 6 bases and J by 2 bases, with 16 bases left in between. This CDR3 is 15 amino acids long. Germline V gene data show CDR1 as SGHRS and CDR2 as YFSETQ. CDR3 in amino acids: CASNFMERNTDTQYF. The CDR3 DNA is TGCGCCAGCAATTTTATGGAGCGGAACACAGATACGCAGTATTTT.

This clone was seen only a few times. The chain recombines TRBV5-4 with TRBJ2-3, with 12 bases matching TRBD1. J gave up 1 base and V 2 bases, and 8 bases lay outside the gene matches. The CDR3 is made up of 18 amino acids. Looked up from germline, CDR1 is SGHNT and CDR2 is YYREEE (reference sequence). Written as DNA, the CDR3 is TGTGCCAGCAGCTTTTCCGGGACAGGGGGCTCGGGCACAGATACGCAGTATTTT. Amino acid sequence: CASSFSGTGGSGTDTQYF.

V and J are TRBV5-1 and TRBJ1-1, with D possibly TRBD1 on 6 matching bases. Germline V gene data show CDR1 as SGHRS and CDR2 as YFSETQ. Trimming left V 2 bases short and J 3 bases short, with 11 bases between. This CDR3 is built from 14 residues. CDR3 nucleotides: TGCGCCAGCAGCTTCGAGGGGGTGGACACTGAAGCTTTCTTT. This sequence encodes CASSFEGVDTEAFF. The whole variable domain, remainder taken from reference TRBV5-1 and TRBJ1-1, is KAGVTQTPRYLIKTRGQQVTLSCSPISGHRSVSWYQQTPGQGLQFLFEYFSETQRNKGNFPGRFSGRQFSNSRSEMNVSTLELGDSALYLCASSFEGVDTEAFFGQGTRLTVV.

This chain uses TRBV12-2 with TRBJ2-7; TRBD1 was called by the table and not checked on the DNA. TRBV12-2 is a pseudogene segment. The CDR3 loop spans 16 amino acids. Here the CDR3 DNA reads TGTGCAAGTCGCTTAGCGAGACAGGATTGCCTCGACGAGCAGTACTTC. It is translated as CASRLARQDCLDEQYF.

The V and J genes are TRBV5-4 and TRBJ2-1; TRBD2 agrees at 9 bases. V gave up 0 bases and J gave up 15 bases; unmatched junction bases: 10. The CDR3 consists of 14 residues. Germline values: CDR1 SGHNT, CDR2 YYREEE (reference sequence). In nucleotides, the CDR3 is TGTGCCAGCAGCTTGGAGGCTAGCGGGATCGGGGCGTTCTTC. Its protein is CASSLEASGIGAFF.